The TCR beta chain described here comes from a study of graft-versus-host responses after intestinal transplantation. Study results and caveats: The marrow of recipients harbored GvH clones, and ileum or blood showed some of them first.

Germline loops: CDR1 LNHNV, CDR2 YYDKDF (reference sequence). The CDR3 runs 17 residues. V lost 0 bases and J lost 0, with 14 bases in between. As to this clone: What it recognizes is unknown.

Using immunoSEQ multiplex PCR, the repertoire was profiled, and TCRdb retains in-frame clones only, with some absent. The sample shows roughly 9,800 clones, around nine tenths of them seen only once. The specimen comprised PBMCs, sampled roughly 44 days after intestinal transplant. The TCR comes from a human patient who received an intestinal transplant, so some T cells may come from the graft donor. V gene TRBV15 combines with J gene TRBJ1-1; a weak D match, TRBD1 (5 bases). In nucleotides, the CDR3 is TGTGCCACCAGCAGAGATGGGGCGGTGGTTATGAACACTGAAGCTTTCTTT. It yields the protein CATSRDGAVVMNTEAFF.